This TCR beta chain emerged from a study of T cells in Graves' hyperthyroidism and ophthalmopathy. Concerning this clonotype itself: One end of the junction varies from germline; a read error may be responsible.

Authors of the study amplified TCR beta CDR3 regions from RNA transcripts. The study used the HTBI primer set for a first-round RT-PCR of the TCR CDR3. TCRdb reprocessed the multiplex PCR reads via MiXCR and lists one record per CDR3 protein. Of a few hundred thousand distinct CDR3 sequences listed, roughly 14% are singletons. CDR3 size: 16 residues. The germline CDR1 and CDR2 sequences are LNHNV and YYDKDF (reference sequence). The clonotype originates from a woman in her forties with Graves' hyperthyroidism that later progressed to Graves' ophthalmopathy. Sample: blood. V usage is TRBV15 and J usage is TRBJ2-1, with 14 nucleotides matching TRBD2. Here the CDR3 DNA reads TGTGTCACCAGCAGAGGGACTAGCGGGAGTAGCGATGAGCAGTTCTTC. Amino acid sequence: CVTSRGTSGSSDEQFF.